This TCR beta chain was identified during a study of human T cells and chemical hapten exposure (dated by TCRdb to the early 2020s). Study-level background: For sensitization, 2% DPC in acetone was applied to a 2 cm by 2 cm area of upper inner arm skin. Alopecia areata with under or over 50% scalp involvement, alopecia totalis and alopecia universalis were represented in the patient cohort, which was mostly female. For TCR sequencing, blood came from over 25 alopecia patients at anywhere from one to four time points (pre-sensitization, 2, 6 and 24 weeks). Throughout the approximately 23-week study period, patients were also given weekly therapeutic DPC doses on the scalp. This study followed changes in the peripheral blood TCR repertoire in vivo during primary and secondary sensitization of alopecia patients to the hapten diphenylcyclopropenone (DPC). Libraries were pooled for sequencing, and per-sample TCR yields varied mainly because of small differences in library volumes within the pool. Patch testing on the upper back used Finn chambers containing 0.01% DPC, with scoring done after 6 days according to International Contact Dermatitis Research Group standards. Blood was sampled from patients pre-sensitization (week 0) and at 2, 6 and about 24 weeks after DPC sensitization.

The study at large found these results: The number of PT1 expanded TCRs positively correlated with patch test score, significant at thresholds 8, 16 and 32 but not 4. Compared with pre-sensitization or healthy control sets, expanded TCRs formed significantly more large CDR3 similarity clusters, which is consistent with antigen-driven responses. The number of TCRs above 1 in 1000 frequency did not change with DPC sensitization; there was no evidence of global repertoire structure alterations. Because every patient had alopecia, a presumed autoimmune disease, the patients' immune response might differ from that of healthy individuals. After repeated subsampling, changes were observed in the strength of the expansion versus patch-test correlation and in the threshold at which the correlation became significant.

V is pared back by 5 bases and J by 8 bases, with 21 bases lying between the germline termini. The CDR3 contains 16 residues, cysteine and phenylalanine counted. CDR3 DNA only is kept here, 48 bases in frame from base 1. Based on the germline V gene, the CDR1 and CDR2 sequences are MNHEY and SVGAGI. Libraries were built with RACE. The sequencer was a NextSeq 500. Library preparation attached unique molecular identifiers to individual cDNA molecules for quantitative, reproducible TCR counting. From each blood RNA sample, both TCR alpha and TCR beta chains were sequenced. The published analysis was carried out like this. Samples had a median of 95,638 TCRs, with a range from roughly 23,224 to 700,000. The Decombinator software suite was used to annotate the V, J and CDR3 of the TCR reads. To make PS versus PT1 abundance plots, every sample was subsampled to the same number of TCRs (28,000). Expanded TCRs were defined as absent before sensitization and observed at least eight times at the 2-week time point. TCRdb's own reprocessing of the public reads used fastp at Q25 and MiXCR and kept productive beta chains. Rows merge per CDR3 protein into single entries with the most common DNA and genes. The V and J calls were not made by the authors but by TCRdb's processing. This sample comprises about 120,000 distinct CDR3 sequences, around 15% of them detected only once. The leading ten clones occupy around 0.84% of the sample.

Turning to this clonotype: Its antigen remains unidentified. No much larger clonotype is one base removed from it; base qualities were not supplied.

This sample's time point label indicates: patch test 1, 2 weeks after DPC sensitization. Interpreted using the paper, the treatment or condition label stands for: therapeutic diphenylcyclopropenone sensitization with weekly scalp DPC. At every patch-test visit, the blood draw took place before the patch test was put on. Eligible patients were aged 18 to 70, diagnosed with alopecia, deemed suitable for DPC therapy, and excluded if pregnant. Unfractionated whole blood was collected in Tempus Blood RNA tubes, and total RNA was extracted from that blood. This TCR was sampled from a man aged 18 to 30 with alopecia areata. Some clones in this sample may be carry-over from other donors' samples. This chain is built from TRBV6-5 and TRBJ1-4; the D gene is unclear. Here the sequenced sample was whole blood, taken in connection with sensitization to the hapten diphenylcyclopropenone (DPC). In nucleotide form, the sequence is TGTGCCAGCAGTACCAATGAACCCTCCACACTGGAAAAACTGTTTTTT. It is translated as CASSTNEPSTLEKLFF.